Below are 19 T cell receptor beta chains sequenced from a single sample in a study of control samples from healthy donors and cancer patients. Sequenced by immunoSEQ multiplex PCR; TCRdb stores in-frame clones only, minus some. The profile shows more than 50,000 clones, approximately 91% of them singletons. The sequenced material came from blood. The receptors derive from a man between 50 and 59 years old in good health.

The chain couples TRBV11-3 to TRBJ2-1; 8 nucleotides match TRBD2. The CDR3 is made up of 16 amino acids. V lost 1 base to trimming and J lost 7 bases; unmatched junction nucleotides: 9. Germline V gene sequence: CDR1 SGHNT, CDR2 YENEEA. CDR3 region: CASSLVGWASGNEQFF. CDR3 bases: TGTGCCAGCAGCTTAGTCGGCTGGGCTAGCGGGAATGAGCAGTTCTTC.

The CDR3 sequence: CASSLTSGGEQYF. The CDR3 nucleotides are TGTGCCAGCAGTTTAACTAGCGGGGGCGAGCAGTACTTC. The rearrangement uses TRBV12-3 or TRBV12-4 and TRBJ2-7; 11 bases are shared with TRBD2. The ends lost 2 bases at V and 6 bases at J; junction bases unmatched: 0. This CDR3 is 13 amino acids long.

The rearrangement joins TRBV10-3 to TRBJ2-7, with a possible D match to TRBD2 (6 bases). Germline-derived CDR1 and CDR2 are ENHRY and SYGVKD. The CDR3 runs 13 residues. V lost 1 base, J lost 9 bases, and 13 bases lay in between. The DNA of the CDR3 is TGTGCCATCAGTGAGTGGGACTCCGAGGGGCAGTACTTC. This codes for CAISEWDSEGQYF.

The gene calls are TRBV5-1 and TRBJ2-7; tentative D call: TRBD2 (6 bases). Germline V gene data show CDR1 as SGHRS and CDR2 as YFSETQ. The CDR3 has 13 amino acids. V was clipped by 6 bases and J by 1 base, with 11 bases between them. The CDR3 spells CASTGTDSYEQYF. CDR3 coding DNA: TGCGCCAGCACCGGGACTGATTCCTACGAGCAGTACTTC.

This chain connects TRBV5-1 to TRBJ2-3; D possibly uses TRBD1 or TRBD2 (5 bases each). From germline, CDR1 is SGHRS and CDR2 YFSETQ. CDR3 size: 14 residues. The V gene lost 7 bases and the J gene lost 2 bases, with 14 bases spanning the gap. In DNA form, the CDR3 reads TGCGCCAGCGCTTCGTACGGGGCCACAGATACGCAGTATTTT. It encodes CASASYGATDTQYF.

The genes are TRBV12-5 and TRBJ2-3; TRBD2 agrees at 12 bases. With 0 bases clipped from V and 5 bases from J, the junction kept 9 bases outside the gene matches. CDR1 is LGHNT, CDR2 FRNRAP, per germline. This CDR3 has 18 amino acids. CDR3 in DNA: TGTGCTAGTGGTTTGGTGACCGGGACTAGCGGGCAAGTAGATACGCAGTATTTT. Protein sequence: CASGLVTGTSGQVDTQYF. The variable domain in full, with the rest retrieved from reference TRBV12-5 and TRBJ2-3, is DARVTQTPRHKVTEMGQEVTMRCQPILGHNTVFWYRQTMMQGLELLAYFRNRAPLDDSGMPKDRFSAEMPDATLATLKIQPSEPRDSAVYFCASGLVTGTSGQVDTQYFGPGTRLTVL.

The genes are TRBV11-2 and TRBJ2-3; D ambiguous. This CDR3 region has 15 residues. V dropped 4 bases and J dropped 2 bases, with 13 bases sitting between them. Per germline, CDR1 SGHAT and CDR2 FQNNGV. For the CDR3, the DNA is TGTGCCAGCAGCTCCGTCGGCCCACCCACAGATACGCAGTATTTT. It codes for CASSSVGPPTDTQYF.

The chain uses TRBV28 and TRBJ2-7, with 12 bases fitting TRBD1. This CDR3 comprises 20 residues. Germline V gene lookup returns CDR1 MDHEN and CDR2 SYDVKM. V was clipped by 4 bases and J by 3 bases; unmatched bases: 19. CDR3 region: CASSSNLGDRGRLAFYEQYF. CDR3 DNA sequence: TGTGCCAGCAGTTCAAACTTAGGGGACAGGGGGCGGCTAGCTTTCTACGAGCAGTACTTC.

This clone was detected only once. The V and J genes are TRBV7-8 and TRBJ2-7; TRBD2 agrees at 8 bases. This CDR3 contains 17 residues. From germline, CDR1 is SGHVS and CDR2 FQNEAQ. After removal of 1 base from V and 1 base from J, the junction contained 9 bases not matched to a gene. The CDR3 DNA reads as TGTGCCAGCAGCTTAGTCCCTATAGCGGGACCTTCCTACGAGCAGTACTTC. This gives the protein CASSLVPIAGPSYEQYF. Full variable domain (missing parts from reference TRBV7-8 and TRBJ2-7): GAGVSQSPRYKVAKRGQDVALRCDPISGHVSLFWYQQALGQGPEFLTYFQNEAQLDKSGLPSDRFFAERPEGSVSTLKIQRTQQEDSAVYLCASSLVPIAGPSYEQYFGPGTRLTVT.

The CDR3 is CASSSDRVGEQYF. The CDR3 DNA is TGTGCCAGCAGCTCGGACAGGGTAGGGGAGCAGTACTTC. This chain joins TRBV7-2 and TRBJ2-7; 8 nucleotides agree with TRBD1. Trimming cost V 4 bases and J 7 bases; bases outside gene matches: 6. The germline V gene has CDR1 SGHTA and CDR2 FQGNSA. CDR3 length: 13 residues.

The DNA of the CDR3 is TGTGCCAGCAGCGCCACCGGGACTAGCACTTCCGAGCAGTACTTC. This gives the protein CASSATGTSTSEQYF. This chain links TRBV6-5 with TRBJ2-7; TRBD2 matches at 9 bases. Unmatched junction bases numbered 12, after V lost 6 bases and J lost 6 bases. The CDR3 has 15 amino acids. CDR1 and CDR2 (germline): MNHEY, SVGAGI.

V usage is TRBV19 and J usage is TRBJ2-2; D may be TRBD2 (7 bases). Germline CDR1 LNHDA, CDR2 SQIVND (reference sequence). Trimming removed 3 bases at V and 5 bases at J, with 13 bases between. This CDR3 comprises 15 residues. CDR3 amino acids: CASSMGGRGTGELFF. The CDR3 nucleotides are TGTGCCAGTAGTATGGGAGGGAGGGGGACCGGGGAGCTGTTTTTT.

V usage is TRBV6-5 and J usage is TRBJ2-5; D not certain. V shed 5 bases and J shed 5 bases, with 9 bases lying between them. CDR1 is MNHEY, CDR2 SVGAGI, per germline. The CDR3 length is 12 residues. DNA for the CDR3: TGTGCCAGCAGTAAAACTCGGGAGACCCAGTACTTC. Translating gives CASSKTRETQYF.

J is TRBJ2-1 and V is TRBV9, with a possible D match to TRBD1 (6 bases). The germline V gene has CDR1 SGDLS and CDR2 YYNGEE. With 4 bases removed from V and 6 bases from J, the gap between germline ends came to 11 bases. The CDR3 is made up of 13 amino acids. The CDR3 region is CASSPRGFNEQFF. The CDR3 DNA follows: TGTGCCAGCAGCCCGAGGGGGTTCAATGAGCAGTTCTTC.

This chain links TRBV19 with TRBJ1-2; no definite D call. Trimming removed 1 base from V and 8 bases from J, with 8 bases in between. This CDR3 region has 12 residues. Germline loops: CDR1 LNHDA, CDR2 SQIVND (reference sequence). In nucleotides, the CDR3 is TGTGCCAGTAGTATAGCTTTGGGAGGCTACACCTTC. Translating it yields CASSIALGGYTF.

J is TRBJ2-1 and V is TRBV7-3; 10 bases match TRBD2. Trimming removed 5 bases from V and 4 bases from J; junction bases left unmatched: 5. Germline assignment: CDR1 SGHTA and CDR2 FQGTGA. The CDR3 length is 15 residues. The CDR3, as DNA: TGTGCCAGCAGCCCCAGGACTAGCGGTTACAATGAGCAGTTCTTC. Encoded protein: CASSPRTSGYNEQFF.

There are a few counts of this clone. The chain carries TRBV7-3 and TRBJ1-3; D may be TRBD1 (5 bases). V was clipped by 3 bases and J by 0 bases, with 6 bases between them. CDR3 length equals 14 residues. CDR1 is SGHTA and CDR2 is FQGTGA in the germline V gene. This chain's CDR3 is CASSFGTSGNTIYF. In DNA form, the CDR3 reads TGTGCCAGCAGCTTCGGGACCTCTGGAAACACCATATATTTT.

This clone has only one observation. The CDR3 sequence: CASSQGIAGVTTYEQYF. The CDR3 DNA reads as TGTGCCAGCAGCCAAGGAATCGCGGGAGTTACGACCTACGAGCAGTACTTC. This chain joins TRBV28 and TRBJ2-7; 7 positions match TRBD2. This CDR3 region has 17 residues. The V gene end was trimmed by 6 bases and the J gene end by 2 bases; junction bases not matched to a gene: 16. In germline, CDR1 is MDHEN, CDR2 SYDVKM.

The rearrangement joins TRBV3-1 (or the pseudogene TRBV3-2) to TRBJ2-5; D is possibly TRBD2 (5 bases). The CDR3 has 16 residues. V was shortened by 3 bases and J by 3 bases, with 17 bases between the two germline ends. Germline V gene sequence: CDR1 LGHDT, CDR2 YNNKEL (reference sequence). For the CDR3, the DNA is TGTGCCAGCAGCCATGTTTCGGGGTTTCTGGAAGAGACCCAGTACTTC. As protein: CASSHVSGFLEETQYF.